These T cell receptor beta chains were read from a single sample in a study of control samples from healthy donors and cancer patients. Method: immunoSEQ multiplex PCR; TCRdb's copy keeps in-frame clones and lacks some. The repertoire holds 40,000 to 55,000 clones, with 70% to 75% as singletons. The sample taken for sequencing was formalin-fixed, paraffin-embedded tissue. The receptors were sampled from a male donor with melanoma. Both conserved end residues are part of each CDR3. D genes are given only for firm matches. Part of the rows lack a size; the others show once, few, many or a class for expanded clones.

. TRBJ2-7 TRBV27 . TGTGCCAGCAGTTTAGGCTACCTGGGATTCTACGAGCAGTACTTC CASSLGYLGFYEQYF
few TRBJ2-7 TRBV11-2 TRBD2 TGTGCCAGCAGCCCTAGACTAGCGGGAGGGTCCGAGCAGTACTTC CASSPRLAGGSEQYF
. TRBJ2-7 TRBV7-3 . TGTGCCAGCAGCCCTGATCCGGAGGTCTACGAGCAGTACTTC CASSPDPEVYEQYF
. TRBJ2-1 TRBV9 . TGTGCCAGCAGCGTAGGTCTAGGGAGCTCCTACAATGAGCAGTTCTTC CASSVGLGSSYNEQFF
. TRBJ1-2 TRBV2 . TGTGCCAGCAGTGTAGCGGGCGCGAAAAACTATGGCTACACCTTC CASSVAGAKNYGYTF
. TRBJ2-1 TRBV5-5 . TGTGCCAGCAGCCTCTGGGAGAGCAATGAGCAGTTCTTC CASSLWESNEQFF
medium-sized TRBJ2-7 TRBV19 . TGTGCCAGTAGTATTGCGGGCACGAGCTCCTACGAGCAGTACTTC CASSIAGTSSYEQYF
. TRBJ2-1 TRBV2 . TGTGCCAGCAGTGGACTAGGGCCCTACAATGAGCAGTTCTTC CASSGLGPYNEQFF
. TRBJ2-3 TRBV10-3 . TGTGCCACTGCAAAGGTAACAGATACGCAGTATTTT CATAKVTDTQYF
. TRBJ2-7 TRBV25-1 TRBD2 TGTGCCACTGTAGGAGTATCCATAGCGGGAGCCTACGAGCAGTACTTC CATVGVSIAGAYEQYF
. TRBJ2-5 TRBV19 . TGTGCCAGTAGTATGGGCAGGACGTGGGAGACCCAGTACTTC CASSMGRTWETQYF
many TRBJ2-7 TRBV7-9 . TGTGCCAGCAGCTTAAGCTACAACCCAGAGTACTTC CASSLSYNPEYF
. TRBJ1-3 TRBV23-1 TRBD1 TGCGCCAGCAGTCATCCCCGGGACAGAAACGGCATAAGCTCTGGAAACACCATATATTTT CASSHPRDRNGISSGNTIYF
. TRBJ2-5 TRBV29-1 TRBD1 TGCAGCGTTGAGGACAGGGGTTCCCAAGAGACCCAGTACTTC CSVEDRGSQETQYF
once TRBJ1-6 TRBV2 . TGTGCCAGCAGTGAACAGGGGCCGGCACCCCTCCACTTT CASSEQGPAPLHF
. TRBJ1-5 TRBV3-1/TRBV3-2 . TGTGCCAGCAGCCCGGGAGACGATCAGCCCCAGCATTTT CASSPGDDQPQHF
few TRBJ1-4 TRBV25-1 TRBD1 TGTGCCAGCAGCGGGACAGGGGTACCTAATGAAAAACTGTTTTTT CASSGTGVPNEKLFF
. TRBJ2-3 TRBV11-3 . TGTGCCAGCAGCCTTGGAACGGCCGGGACAGATACGCAGTATTTT CASSLGTAGTDTQYF
. TRBJ2-3 TRBV13 . TGTGCCAGCAGCCCCCAATTTGGGACTAGCACAGATACGCAGTATTTT CASSPQFGTSTDTQYF
. TRBJ2-5 TRBV5-5 . TGTGCCAGCAGCTCGCCTAGCGAGGGGGAGACCCAGTACTTC CASSSPSEGETQYF
few TRBJ2-1 TRBV19 TRBD2 TGTGCCAGTACTAAGGGCGGGACTAGCGGTTCCTACAATGAGCAGTTCTTC CASTKGGTSGSYNEQFF
few TRBJ2-1 TRBV18 . TGTGCCAGCTCACCTCCCGGACAGTCCTACAATGAGCAGTTCTTC CASSPPGQSYNEQFF
. TRBJ1-5 TRBV6-5 . TGTGCCAGCAGGAGGGATCCCGGGGGTCAGCCCCAGCATTTT CASRRDPGGQPQHF
. TRBJ2-7 TRBV10-3 TRBD1 TGTGCCATCAGTGAGAAGGACAGGGGGTATTTCTACGAGCAGTACTTC CAISEKDRGYFYEQYF
. TRBJ2-7 TRBV10-3 . TGTGCCATCAACTCTCTCAAAGCTCCTGCCAACGAGCAGTACTTC CAINSLKAPANEQYF
few TRBJ2-2 TRBV11-3 . TGTGCCAGCAGCTCAGGAGGTGTAGGGGTGTCCGGGGAGCTGTTTTTT CASSSGGVGVSGELFF
. TRBJ1-6 TRBV14 . TGTGCCAGCAGCCAATTCGGCTCCTATAATTCACCCCTCCACTTT CASSQFGSYNSPLHF
. TRBJ1-3 TRBV18 . TGTGCCAGCTCACGGGAAACAGGAAACACCATATATTTT CASSRETGNTIYF
. TRBJ2-7 TRBV27 TRBD2 TGTGCCTGCATCCTAGCGGACTCCTACGAGCAGTACTTC CACILADSYEQYF
. TRBJ2-1 TRBV4-1 . TGCGCCAGCAGCCACTCCAATGAGCAGTTCTTC CASSHSNEQFF
once TRBJ2-5 TRBV3-1/TRBV3-2 . TGTGCCAGCAGCCAAGCGCTTCGGCACGCGGAGACCCAGTACTTC CASSQALRHAETQYF
. TRBJ2-1 TRBV27 TRBD2 TGTGCCAGCAGTCCAGTAGCGGGAGGGCCTTTCAATGAGCAGTTCTTC CASSPVAGGPFNEQFF
few TRBJ2-7 TRBV28 TRBD2 TGTGTGGCGAGCGGGAGTACCAACGAGCAGTACTTC CVASGSTNEQYF
. TRBJ2-3 TRBV14 TRBD2 TGTGCCAGCAGCCTCCTAACTAGCGGGAGGACAGATACGCAGTATTTT CASSLLTSGRTDTQYF
. TRBJ2-1 TRBV20-1 . TGCAGTGCTAGAGAGAATGAGCAGTTCTTC CSARENEQFF
. TRBJ2-7 TRBV28 . TGTGCCAGCAGTTTTCTTCCAGGGAGGCACGGGGACTACGAGCAGTACTTC CASSFLPGRHGDYEQYF
. TRBJ2-7 TRBV28 TRBD1 TGTGCCAGCAGTTTCCCGATGACAGGGTTAAGCTCCTACGAGCAGTACTTC CASSFPMTGLSSYEQYF
few TRBJ2-7 TRBV7-6 TRBD1 TGTGCCAGCAGCCGGACAGGGGGCTCTCGTGACGAGCAGTACTTC CASSRTGGSRDEQYF
few TRBJ2-1 TRBV2 TRBD2 TGTGCCAGCAGGGTGACTAGCGGGGGCAATGAGCAGTTCTTC CASRVTSGGNEQFF
. TRBJ2-1 TRBV9 . TGTGCCAGCAGCGTAGACCCGGGAGCACTCAACAATGAGCAGTTCTTC CASSVDPGALNNEQFF
. TRBJ2-1 TRBV7-9 . TGTGCCAGCAGCCCCCTGGCGCATGGAAATGAGCAGTTCTTC CASSPLAHGNEQFF
. TRBJ2-1 TRBV19 TRBD1 TGTGCCAGTCGTATGGACAGGAGCTCCTACAATGAGCAGTTCTTC CASRMDRSSYNEQFF
once TRBJ1-5 TRBV10-3 . TGTGCCATCGGCAGGAATAGCAATCAGCCCCAGCATTTT CAIGRNSNQPQHF
. TRBJ2-3 TRBV19 . TGTGCCAGTAGCTTACAGGGATCCGATACGCAGTATTTT CASSLQGSDTQYF
. TRBJ1-4 TRBV19 TRBD1 TGTGCCAGTAATCCCCGGGACAGTAATAATGAAAAACTGTTTTTT CASNPRDSNNEKLFF
medium-sized TRBJ2-7 TRBV27 TRBD1 TGTGCCAGCAGTCACCGGGACAGGGGTATGGGGGAGCAGTACTTC CASSHRDRGMGEQYF
. TRBJ1-1 TRBV27 . TGTGCCAGCAGCCCGGGGACTAGATCATACACTGAAGCTTTCTTT CASSPGTRSYTEAFF
. TRBJ2-4 TRBV29-1 TRBD1 TGCAGCGTTGGGGCAGGGGGAGCCAAAAACATTCAGTACTTC CSVGAGGAKNIQYF